This T cell receptor beta chain stems from a study of cytomegalovirus exposure and HLA in healthy donors. On the study more broadly: The 120 or so validation repertoires and the approximately 640 first-cohort repertoires shared a platform, a later analysis reported.

Concerning this clone: The antigen remains unidentified.

The protocol was immunoSEQ multiplex PCR, while the TCRdb copy is restricted to in-frame clones and leaves out a portion. The table shows about 160,000 clones, with approximately 88% occurring only once. General study findings and limits: Most TCR sequences were uncommon, yet certain public TCRs appeared in many donors.

This TCR derives from a young man in good health and CMV-seropositive. Specimen: PBMCs.

In nucleotides, the CDR3 is TGTGCCAGCAGCTTAGATGGGGCCGGTAATGAAAAACTGTTTTTT. It specifies CASSLDGAGNEKLFF. The V and J genes are TRBV7-9 and TRBJ1-4; tentatively, D is TRBD1 (5 bases). V lost 1 base to trimming and J lost 4 bases, with 10 bases between them. Germline values: CDR1 SEHNR, CDR2 FQNEAQ (reference sequence). The CDR3 loop spans 15 amino acids.